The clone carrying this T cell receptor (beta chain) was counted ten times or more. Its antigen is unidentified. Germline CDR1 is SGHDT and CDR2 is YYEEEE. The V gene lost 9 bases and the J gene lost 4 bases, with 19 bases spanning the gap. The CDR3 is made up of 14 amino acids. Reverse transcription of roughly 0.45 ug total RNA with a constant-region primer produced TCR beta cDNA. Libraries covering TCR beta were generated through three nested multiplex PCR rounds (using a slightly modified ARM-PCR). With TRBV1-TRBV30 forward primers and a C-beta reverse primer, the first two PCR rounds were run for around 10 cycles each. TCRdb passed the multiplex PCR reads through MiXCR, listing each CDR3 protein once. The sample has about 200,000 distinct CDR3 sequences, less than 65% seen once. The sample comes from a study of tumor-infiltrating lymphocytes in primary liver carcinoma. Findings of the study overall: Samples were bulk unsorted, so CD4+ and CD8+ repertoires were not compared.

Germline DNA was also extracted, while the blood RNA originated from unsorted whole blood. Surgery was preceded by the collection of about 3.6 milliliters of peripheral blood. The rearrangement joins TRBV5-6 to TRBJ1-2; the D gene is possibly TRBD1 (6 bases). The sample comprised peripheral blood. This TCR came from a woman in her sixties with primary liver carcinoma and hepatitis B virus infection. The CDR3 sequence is CATGISRGSYGYTF. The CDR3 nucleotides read TGTGCCACCGGGATTTCCAGGGGCAGCTATGGCTACACCTTC.